The rows below give T cell receptor beta chains drawn from one sample of a study of T-cell reconstitution after alpha-beta-depleted transplantation in children. MiXCR, applied by TCRdb to the PCR reads, yields one record per CDR3 protein. Seen here are fewer than 700,000 distinct CDR3 sequences, 13% observed once, and the top ten hold around 2%. The sequencing used PBMCs, mostly from graft donor cells, collected 360 days after TCRalphabeta/CD19-depleted stem cell transplant. These receptors came from a male patient between 10 and 17 years old who had a stem cell transplant for acute myeloid leukemia, so the T cells may come from the graft donor. Each CDR3 is given with its conserved first and last residue. Fields, in order: V gene, clone size, D gene, J gene, CDR3 protein, CDR3 DNA. A D gene is named only where the DNA matches it firmly. Some rows have no size entry. The others give once, few or many, or a class for an expanded clone.

>TRBV12-3/TRBV12-4|many|-|TRBJ1-1
CASSSPPQRDTEAFF
TGTGCCAGCAGTTCCCCCCCTCAACGCGACACTGAAGCTTTCTTT
>TRBV20-1|-|-|TRBJ1-6
CSARTQPNSAPLHF
TGCAGTGCTAGGACACAGCCTAATTCTGCACCCCTCCACTTT
>TRBV5-1|many|TRBD2|TRBJ2-5
CATSSGGRTQYF
TGCGCCACCTCTAGCGGGGGTAGGACCCAGTACTTC
>TRBV20-1|many|-|TRBJ1-3
CSATAPGAPDTIYF
TGCAGTGCCACCGCCCCCGGAGCTCCGGACACCATATATTTT
>TRBV29-1|-|-|TRBJ2-2
CSVVIGRNTGELFF
TGCAGCGTCGTGATCGGAAGGAACACCGGGGAGCTGTTTTTT
>TRBV4-2|many|-|TRBJ2-5
CASSPETRGDQETQYF
TGTGCCAGCAGCCCGGAAACTAGAGGGGACCAAGAGACCCAGTACTTC
>TRBV7-2|many|TRBD2|TRBJ2-7
CASNLNLAGAKNEQYF
TGTGCCAGCAACCTCAACCTAGCGGGAGCGAAAAACGAGCAGTACTTC
>TRBV29-1|many|-|TRBJ1-2
CSVVRGEGYTF
TGCAGCGTTGTTAGAGGGGAAGGCTACACCTTC
>TRBV6-2/TRBV6-3|-|-|TRBJ2-7
CASTSLGGYEQYF
TGTGCCAGCACTTCGTTGGGTGGCTACGAGCAGTACTTC
>TRBV12-3/TRBV12-4|few|-|TRBJ2-5
CASTLRGETQYF
TGTGCCAGCACCCTGAGGGGTGAGACCCAGTACTTC
>TRBV25-1|-|TRBD1|TRBJ1-2
CASSSGTGRRDYGYTF
TGTGCCAGCAGTTCCGGGACAGGGCGAAGGGACTATGGCTACACCTTC
>TRBV5-6|many|-|TRBJ2-5
CASSSGGHQGETQYF
TGTGCCAGCAGCTCCGGAGGACACCAGGGAGAGACCCAGTACTTC
>TRBV19|few|-|TRBJ2-2
CASSMVAEGNTGELFF
TGTGCCAGTAGTATGGTCGCGGAGGGGAACACCGGGGAGCTGTTTTTT
>TRBV19|few|-|TRBJ1-1
CASSIIGMNTEAFF
TGTGCCAGTAGTATAATCGGGATGAACACTGAAGCTTTCTTT
>TRBV20-1|-|-|TRBJ2-2
CSAKSGRTNTGELFF
TGCAGTGCCAAGAGCGGAAGAACGAACACCGGGGAGCTGTTTTTT
>TRBV7-2|once|TRBD2|TRBJ2-7
CASSRPGLAGPYEQYF
TGTGCCAGCAGCCGCCCGGGACTAGCGGGACCCTACGAGCAGTACTTC
>TRBV7-2|many|-|TRBJ2-7
CASSLALNSVYEQYF
TGTGCCAGCAGCTTAGCGCTTAATAGCGTCTACGAGCAGTACTTC
>TRBV5-1|many|-|TRBJ2-2
CASLELRATGELFF
TGCGCCAGTCTCGAATTGAGGGCCACCGGGGAGCTGTTTTTT
>TRBV5-6|-|TRBD1|TRBJ1-1
CASSRDRQNTEAFF
TGTGCCAGCAGCCGGGACAGGCAGAACACTGAAGCTTTCTTT
>TRBV5-6|many|-|TRBJ1-1
CASSSERDRFYTEAFF
TGTGCCAGCAGCTCGGAGAGAGACAGGTTTTACACTGAAGCTTTCTTT
>TRBV12-3/TRBV12-4|-|-|TRBJ2-2
CASSTTVMNTGELFF
TGTGCCAGCAGCACGACAGTGATGAACACCGGGGAGCTGTTTTTT
>TRBV5-1|-|-|TRBJ2-3
CASSLAVVGGAGDTQYF
TGCGCCAGCAGCTTGGCCGTCGTGGGAGGAGCCGGAGATACGCAGTATTTT
>TRBV21-1|many|-|TRBJ1-5
CASSTTGLPDSNQPQHF
TGTGCCAGCAGCACCACAGGTCTTCCCGATAGCAATCAGCCCCAGCATTTT
>TRBV6-2/TRBV6-3|-|TRBD1|TRBJ1-5
CASSYSRGLQPQHF
TGTGCCAGCAGTTACTCGAGGGGGCTTCAGCCCCAGCATTTT
>TRBV12-3/TRBV12-4|-|-|TRBJ2-3
CASSLDSRLGTDTQYF
TGTGCCAGCAGTTTGGACAGTCGGCTGGGCACAGATACGCAGTATTTT
>TRBV29-1|few|-|TRBJ1-2
CSVEVVGTNYGYTF
TGCAGCGTTGAAGTGGTCGGAACTAACTATGGCTACACCTTC
>TRBV29-1|once|TRBD2|TRBJ2-1
CSVFRLAGYNELFF
TGCAGCGTTTTTAGACTAGCGGGGTACAATGAGCTGTTCTTC
>TRBV14|few|-|TRBJ2-3
CASSQDRSITQYF
TGTGCCAGCAGCCAAGATCGAAGTATTACGCAGTATTTT
>TRBV19|few|-|TRBJ2-4
CASSIIGNGWDEAKNIQYF
TGTGCCAGTAGTATAATAGGGAATGGTTGGGATGAGGCCAAAAACATTCAGTACTTC
>TRBV7-8|few|-|TRBJ1-1
CASSFFDSQNTEAFF
TGTGCCAGCAGCTTTTTCGACAGCCAGAACACTGAAGCTTTCTTT
>TRBV12-3/TRBV12-4|-|-|TRBJ2-1
CASSSHRGFYNEQFF
TGTGCCAGCAGTTCCCATCGCGGGTTCTACAATGAGCAGTTCTTC
>TRBV7-3|-|TRBD2|TRBJ2-1
CASSSAGGLGGNEQFF
TGTGCCAGCAGCTCCGCCGGGGGACTAGGTGGCAATGAGCAGTTCTTC
>TRBV28|many|-|TRBJ1-3
CASSLGYSGNTIYF
TGTGCCAGCAGTTTAGGCTACTCTGGAAACACCATATATTTT
>TRBV27|few|TRBD2|TRBJ2-1
CASSFVGGGISYNEQFF
TGTGCCAGCAGTTTCGTTGGGGGAGGGATCTCCTACAATGAGCAGTTCTTC
>TRBV20-1|-|TRBD2|TRBJ2-5
CSARGLAGIQTQYF
TGCAGTGCTAGGGGCCTAGCGGGAATCCAGACCCAGTACTTC
>TRBV7-8|-|TRBD1|TRBJ2-7
CASSDLTGALYEQYF
TGTGCCAGCAGCGATCTGACAGGGGCATTGTACGAGCAGTACTTC
>TRBV20-1|-|-|TRBJ1-5
CSASSGASQPQHF
TGCAGTGCTAGTTCAGGGGCCAGTCAGCCCCAGCATTTT
>TRBV29-1|few|-|TRBJ2-7
CSVGLIGYEQYF
TGCAGCGTCGGACTGATAGGGTACGAGCAGTACTTC
>TRBV29-1|-|-|TRBJ2-1
CSATDYYNEQFF
TGCAGCGCCACGGACTACTACAATGAGCAGTTCTTC
>TRBV28|many|-|TRBJ1-5
CASSSVIRTADQPQHF
TGTGCCAGCAGTTCAGTTATAAGGACAGCTGATCAGCCCCAGCATTTT
>TRBV6-5|few|-|TRBJ1-1
CASSYDGYGNTEAFF
TGTGCCAGCAGTTACGACGGGTATGGGAACACTGAAGCTTTCTTT
>TRBV29-1|many|TRBD1|TRBJ2-1
CSAGQVFNEQFF
TGCAGCGCGGGACAGGTATTCAATGAGCAGTTCTTC
>TRBV20-1|many|-|TRBJ2-1
CSACGSYNEQFF
TGCAGTGCTTGCGGGTCCTACAATGAGCAGTTCTTC
>TRBV20-1|-|-|TRBJ1-1
CSAPWEAVWAEAFF
TGCAGTGCACCCTGGGAGGCTGTGTGGGCTGAAGCTTTCTTT
>TRBV18|few|TRBD1|TRBJ2-5
CASSPSGTGRQETQYF
TGTGCCAGCTCACCAAGCGGGACAGGGCGACAAGAGACCCAGTACTTC
>TRBV7-6|few|-|TRBJ2-2
CASSPVSRPGELFF
TGTGCCAGCAGCCCCGTCTCTAGGCCCGGGGAGCTGTTTTTT
>TRBV11-1|few|-|TRBJ2-1
CASSLMGTREGDAYNEQFF
TGTGCCAGCAGCTTAATGGGGACCCGAGAGGGAGATGCCTACAATGAGCAGTTCTTC
>TRBV6-5|few|-|TRBJ1-5
CASSYWANQPQHF
TGTGCCAGCAGTTATTGGGCAAATCAGCCCCAGCATTTT
>TRBV20-1|few|TRBD1|TRBJ2-7
CSATRQGHSYEQYF
TGCAGTGCTACTCGACAGGGACACTCCTACGAGCAGTACTTC
>TRBV12-3/TRBV12-4|many|-|TRBJ2-5
CASSLGGFETQYF
TGTGCCAGCAGTTTAGGGGGTTTCGAGACCCAGTACTTC
>TRBV27|many|TRBD2|TRBJ2-2
CASSPPLLAGGVTGELFF
TGTGCCAGCAGTCCACCCCTCCTAGCGGGAGGGGTCACCGGGGAGCTGTTTTTT
>TRBV7-2|few|-|TRBJ2-1
CASIPPGSPSYNEQFF
TGTGCCAGCATCCCCCCCGGGAGTCCCTCCTACAATGAGCAGTTCTTC
>TRBV7-2|few|-|TRBJ2-1
CASSTLKLTSEFF
TGTGCCAGCAGCACCCTTAAATTAACTAGTGAGTTCTTC
>TRBV27|many|-|TRBJ1-5
CASSMDAPYSNQPQHF
TGTGCCAGCAGTATGGACGCGCCATATAGCAATCAGCCCCAGCATTTT
>TRBV5-4|few|-|TRBJ1-1
CASSFSEVNTEAFF
TGTGCCAGCAGCTTTTCAGAGGTGAACACTGAAGCTTTCTTT
>TRBV27|-|-|TRBJ1-1
CASSSKRMNTEAFF
TGTGCCAGCAGTTCCAAGCGGATGAACACTGAAGCTTTCTTT
>TRBV3-1|many|-|TRBJ2-5
CASSQDPVHGETQYF
TGTGCCAGCAGCCAAGATCCCGTCCACGGAGAGACCCAGTACTTC
>TRBV9|many|-|TRBJ2-1
CASSVGPGLSSYNEQFF
TGTGCCAGCAGCGTAGGCCCGGGATTGAGCTCCTACAATGAGCAGTTCTTC
>TRBV7-3|few|-|TRBJ2-3
CASSSRSWSDTQYF
TGTGCCAGCAGCTCCAGGTCCTGGTCGGATACGCAGTATTTT
>TRBV24-1|few|TRBD2|TRBJ2-1
CATSDPPGRGVSNEQFF
TGTGCCACCAGTGACCCCCCCGGGAGGGGGGTTTCCAATGAGCAGTTCTTC